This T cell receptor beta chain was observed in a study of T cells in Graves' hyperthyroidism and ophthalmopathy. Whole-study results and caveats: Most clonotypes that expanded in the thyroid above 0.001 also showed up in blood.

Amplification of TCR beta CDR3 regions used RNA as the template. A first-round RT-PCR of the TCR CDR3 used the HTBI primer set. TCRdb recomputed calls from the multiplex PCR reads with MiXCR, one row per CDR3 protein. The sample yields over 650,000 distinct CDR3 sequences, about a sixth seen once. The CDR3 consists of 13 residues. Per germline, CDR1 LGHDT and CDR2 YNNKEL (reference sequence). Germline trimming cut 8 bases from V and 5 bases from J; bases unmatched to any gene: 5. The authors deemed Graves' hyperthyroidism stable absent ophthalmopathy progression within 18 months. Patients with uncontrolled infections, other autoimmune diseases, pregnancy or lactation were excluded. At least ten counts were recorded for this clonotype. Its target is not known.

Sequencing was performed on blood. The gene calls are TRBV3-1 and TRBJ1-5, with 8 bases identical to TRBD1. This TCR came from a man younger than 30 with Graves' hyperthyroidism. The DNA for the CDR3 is TGTGCCAGCTCTCAGGACAGGGATCAGCCCCAGCATTTT. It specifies CASSQDRDQPQHF.